Described below is a single T cell receptor beta chain sequence and its context. The germline CDR1 and CDR2 sequences are SEHNR and FQNEAQ (reference sequence). The germline V and J ends were trimmed by 1 base and 1 base, with 4 bases remaining between them. The CDR3 is 13 residues long. This sample is drawn from a study of T cell responses to AZD1222 COVID-19 vaccine. Some clones are missing from TCRdb's copy, which holds only in-frame ones; the method was immunoSEQ multiplex PCR. This sample has about 150,000 clones, with approximately 89% found just once. This TCR was recovered from an adult who received the AZD1222 COVID-19 vaccine. The V call is TRBV7-9, the J call TRBJ1-1; no reliable D call. Here the sequenced sample was peripheral blood, taken 28 days after the second AZD1222 dose. Here the CDR3 DNA reads TGTGCCAGCAGCTTAGAAGGGAACACTGAAGCTTTCTTT. Amino acids: CASSLEGNTEAFF.